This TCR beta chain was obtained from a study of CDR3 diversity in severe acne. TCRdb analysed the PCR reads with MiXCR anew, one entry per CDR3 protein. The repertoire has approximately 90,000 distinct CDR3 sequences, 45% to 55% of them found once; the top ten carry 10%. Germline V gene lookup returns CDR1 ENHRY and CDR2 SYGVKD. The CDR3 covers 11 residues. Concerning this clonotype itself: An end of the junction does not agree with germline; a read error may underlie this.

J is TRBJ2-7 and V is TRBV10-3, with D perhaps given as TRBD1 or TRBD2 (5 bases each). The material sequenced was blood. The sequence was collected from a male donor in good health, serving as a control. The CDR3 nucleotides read TGTGCCATCAGTGAGGGGGGTAGAGTATCGTTC. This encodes CAISEGGRVSF.